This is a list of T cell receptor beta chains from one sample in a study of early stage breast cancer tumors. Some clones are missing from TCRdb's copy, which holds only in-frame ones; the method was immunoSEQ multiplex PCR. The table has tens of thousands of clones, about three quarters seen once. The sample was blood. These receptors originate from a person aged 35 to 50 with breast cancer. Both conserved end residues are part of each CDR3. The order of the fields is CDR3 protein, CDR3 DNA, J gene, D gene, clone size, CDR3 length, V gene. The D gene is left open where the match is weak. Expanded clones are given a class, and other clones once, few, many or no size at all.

CDR3aa: CAITDNSDQPQHF; CDR3nt: TGTGCCATCACAGACAACTCCGATCAGCCCCAGCATTTT; j_gene: TRBJ1-5; d_gene: NA; abundance: NA; len: 13; v_gene: TRBV10-3
CDR3aa: CATTSGTSSYEQYF; CDR3nt: TGTGCCACTACTAGCGGAACGAGCTCCTACGAGCAGTACTTC; j_gene: TRBJ2-7; d_gene: TRBD2; abundance: NA; len: 14; v_gene: TRBV6-1
CDR3aa: CASSFMETQYF; CDR3nt: TGTGCCAGCAGCTTTATGGAGACGCAGTATTTT; j_gene: TRBJ2-3; d_gene: NA; abundance: few; len: 11; v_gene: TRBV5-4
CDR3aa: CAWSGRWGSYEQYF; CDR3nt: TGTGCCTGGAGTGGGAGGTGGGGCTCCTACGAGCAGTACTTC; j_gene: TRBJ2-7; d_gene: NA; abundance: NA; len: 14; v_gene: TRBV30
CDR3aa: CASSLADDRVTEAFF; CDR3nt: TGTGCCAGCAGCTTAGCAGACGACAGGGTGACTGAAGCTTTCTTT; j_gene: TRBJ1-1; d_gene: TRBD1; abundance: NA; len: 15; v_gene: TRBV7-3
CDR3aa: CASSPLPRGGYTF; CDR3nt: TGTGCCAGCTCACCCTTACCAAGGGGGGGCTACACCTTC; j_gene: TRBJ1-2; d_gene: NA; abundance: NA; len: 13; v_gene: TRBV18
CDR3aa: CSVEPRTDTQYF; CDR3nt: TGCAGCGTTGAACCCCGGACAGATACGCAGTATTTT; j_gene: TRBJ2-3; d_gene: NA; abundance: NA; len: 12; v_gene: TRBV29-1
CDR3aa: CASSLRGNNEQFF; CDR3nt: TGCGCCAGCAGCTTGAGGGGGAACAATGAGCAGTTCTTC; j_gene: TRBJ2-1; d_gene: NA; abundance: NA; len: 13; v_gene: TRBV5-1
CDR3aa: CASSQTGVNSNQPQHF; CDR3nt: TGTGCCAGCAGCCAGACAGGAGTCAATAGCAATCAGCCCCAGCATTTT; j_gene: TRBJ1-5; d_gene: NA; abundance: NA; len: 16; v_gene: TRBV6-7
CDR3aa: CASSYSGRANTEAFF; CDR3nt: TGTGCCAGCAGTTACTCGGGGAGGGCCAACACTGAAGCTTTCTTT; j_gene: TRBJ1-1; d_gene: NA; abundance: NA; len: 15; v_gene: TRBV6-5
CDR3aa: CASSGQGALPGDEQYF; CDR3nt: TGCGCCAGCAGTGGCCAAGGGGCATTGCCTGGGGACGAGCAGTACTTC; j_gene: TRBJ2-7; d_gene: NA; abundance: NA; len: 16; v_gene: TRBV23-1
CDR3aa: CASHSGGTSNYGYTF; CDR3nt: TGCGCCAGCCACTCTGGGGGGACAAGTAACTATGGCTACACCTTC; j_gene: TRBJ1-2; d_gene: NA; abundance: NA; len: 15; v_gene: TRBV5-1
CDR3aa: CASSQAASGSGTGELFF; CDR3nt: TGTGCCAGCAGCCAGGCTGCCAGCGGGAGTGGGACCGGGGAGCTGTTTTTT; j_gene: TRBJ2-2; d_gene: TRBD2; abundance: NA; len: 17; v_gene: TRBV4-2
CDR3aa: CASSVGWGSGYNEQFF; CDR3nt: TGTGCCAGCAGTGTTGGGTGGGGTAGCGGATACAATGAGCAGTTCTTC; j_gene: TRBJ2-1; d_gene: NA; abundance: NA; len: 16; v_gene: TRBV6-1
CDR3aa: CASSLPWTSGRARYNEQFF; CDR3nt: TGTGCCAGTAGCCTCCCTTGGACTAGCGGGAGGGCCCGGTACAATGAGCAGTTCTTC; j_gene: TRBJ2-1; d_gene: TRBD2; abundance: NA; len: 19; v_gene: TRBV19
CDR3aa: CASRPGMNTEAFF; CDR3nt: TGTGCCAGCAGGCCAGGGATGAACACTGAAGCTTTCTTT; j_gene: TRBJ1-1; d_gene: NA; abundance: NA; len: 13; v_gene: TRBV2
CDR3aa: CASSSGLAEDNEQFF; CDR3nt: TGTGCCAGCAGCTCGGGACTAGCGGAAGACAATGAGCAGTTCTTC; j_gene: TRBJ2-1; d_gene: TRBD2; abundance: NA; len: 15; v_gene: TRBV7-9
CDR3aa: CASRAGIAFYGYTF; CDR3nt: TGTGCCAGCAGGGCAGGGATCGCCTTCTATGGCTACACCTTC; j_gene: TRBJ1-2; d_gene: NA; abundance: NA; len: 14; v_gene: TRBV6-5
CDR3aa: CASSTRGRTDTQYF; CDR3nt: TGTGCCAGCAGCACCAGGGGTAGGACAGATACGCAGTATTTT; j_gene: TRBJ2-3; d_gene: NA; abundance: NA; len: 14; v_gene: TRBV13
CDR3aa: CAWSARDSNQPQHF; CDR3nt: TGTGCCTGGAGTGCCCGGGACAGCAATCAGCCCCAGCATTTT; j_gene: TRBJ1-5; d_gene: NA; abundance: NA; len: 14; v_gene: TRBV30
CDR3aa: CASSETGMNTEAFF; CDR3nt: TGTGCCAGCAGCGAGACAGGCATGAACACTGAAGCTTTCTTT; j_gene: TRBJ1-1; d_gene: NA; abundance: NA; len: 14; v_gene: TRBV9
CDR3aa: CASSIETGDTGELFF; CDR3nt: TGTGCCAGTAGTATTGAGACAGGGGACACCGGGGAGCTGTTTTTT; j_gene: TRBJ2-2; d_gene: TRBD1; abundance: NA; len: 15; v_gene: TRBV19
CDR3aa: CAWSVGYEQYF; CDR3nt: TGTGCCTGGAGTGTTGGTTACGAGCAGTACTTC; j_gene: TRBJ2-7; d_gene: NA; abundance: few; len: 11; v_gene: TRBV30
CDR3aa: CASSTPGGTDRANTEAFF; CDR3nt: TGTGCCAGTAGTACCCCCGGTGGGACGGACAGAGCGAACACTGAAGCTTTCTTT; j_gene: TRBJ1-1; d_gene: NA; abundance: once; len: 18; v_gene: TRBV19
CDR3aa: CASSLDREPGELFF; CDR3nt: TGTGCTAGCAGCTTAGACAGGGAACCCGGGGAGCTGTTTTTT; j_gene: TRBJ2-2; d_gene: TRBD1; abundance: NA; len: 14; v_gene: TRBV7-7
CDR3aa: CASSELAGGETQYF; CDR3nt: TGTGCCAGCAGTGAACTAGCGGGAGGGGAGACCCAGTACTTC; j_gene: TRBJ2-5; d_gene: TRBD2; abundance: NA; len: 14; v_gene: TRBV2
CDR3aa: CASMEQGGSGNTIYF; CDR3nt: TGTGCCAGCATGGAGCAAGGGGGCAGTGGAAACACCATATATTTT; j_gene: TRBJ1-3; d_gene: TRBD1; abundance: NA; len: 15; v_gene: TRBV2
CDR3aa: CASSQTGTANTEAFF; CDR3nt: TGTGCCAGCTCACAAACCGGGACAGCGAACACTGAAGCTTTCTTT; j_gene: TRBJ1-1; d_gene: TRBD1; abundance: NA; len: 15; v_gene: TRBV18
CDR3aa: CASSLEIQETQYF; CDR3nt: TGTGCCAGCAGCTTAGAGATCCAAGAGACCCAGTACTTC; j_gene: TRBJ2-5; d_gene: NA; abundance: NA; len: 13; v_gene: TRBV7-9
CDR3aa: CASSTSLNTEAFF; CDR3nt: TGCGCCAGCAGCACCAGCCTGAACACTGAAGCTTTCTTT; j_gene: TRBJ1-1; d_gene: NA; abundance: NA; len: 13; v_gene: TRBV5-1
CDR3aa: CASSFESRGIFGDTEAFF; CDR3nt: TGTGCCAGCTCATTTGAATCCAGGGGGATCTTTGGGGACACTGAAGCTTTCTTT; j_gene: TRBJ1-1; d_gene: TRBD1; abundance: NA; len: 18; v_gene: TRBV18
CDR3aa: CASSIQQGQPQHF; CDR3nt: TGTGCCAGTAGTATCCAACAGGGGCAGCCCCAGCATTTT; j_gene: TRBJ1-5; d_gene: TRBD1; abundance: NA; len: 13; v_gene: TRBV19
CDR3aa: CASSYGTGGYNEQFF; CDR3nt: TGTGCCAGCAGTTACGGGACAGGGGGCTACAATGAGCAGTTCTTC; j_gene: TRBJ2-1; d_gene: TRBD1; abundance: few; len: 15; v_gene: TRBV6-6
CDR3aa: CAIGGRGAIGELFF; CDR3nt: TGTGCCATCGGGGGGCGTGGAGCGATCGGGGAGCTGTTTTTT; j_gene: TRBJ2-2; d_gene: NA; abundance: few; len: 14; v_gene: TRBV10-3
CDR3aa: CASNDKPNGYTF; CDR3nt: TGTGCCAGCAATGACAAGCCAAATGGCTACACCTTC; j_gene: TRBJ1-2; d_gene: NA; abundance: NA; len: 12; v_gene: TRBV6-6
CDR3aa: CAWTGGYNEQFF; CDR3nt: TGTGCCTGGACAGGGGGCTACAATGAGCAGTTCTTC; j_gene: TRBJ2-1; d_gene: TRBD1; abundance: once; len: 12; v_gene: TRBV30
CDR3aa: CASSLSLEGRRDGYTF; CDR3nt: TGTGCCAGCAGCTTATCGTTGGAGGGCAGGAGGGATGGCTACACCTTC; j_gene: TRBJ1-2; d_gene: NA; abundance: NA; len: 16; v_gene: TRBV7-9
CDR3aa: CASRGQGMSGELFF; CDR3nt: TGTGCCAGCAGGGGGCAGGGTATGAGCGGGGAGCTGTTTTTT; j_gene: TRBJ2-2; d_gene: NA; abundance: NA; len: 14; v_gene: TRBV2
CDR3aa: CASSQVRTSGNTGELFF; CDR3nt: TGCGCCAGCAGCCAAGTCCGGACTAGCGGGAACACCGGGGAGCTGTTTTTT; j_gene: TRBJ2-2; d_gene: TRBD2; abundance: NA; len: 17; v_gene: TRBV4-1
CDR3aa: CASRPLVGNTGELFF; CDR3nt: TGTGCCAGTAGGCCGCTGGTGGGCAACACCGGGGAGCTGTTTTTT; j_gene: TRBJ2-2; d_gene: NA; abundance: NA; len: 15; v_gene: TRBV19
CDR3aa: CASSYAGGTKYEQYF; CDR3nt: TGTGCCAGCAGTTACGCCGGCGGGACAAAGTACGAGCAGTACTTC; j_gene: TRBJ2-7; d_gene: NA; abundance: few; len: 15; v_gene: TRBV6-6
CDR3aa: CAWTRGAETQYF; CDR3nt: TGTGCCTGGACTCGGGGAGCGGAGACCCAGTACTTC; j_gene: TRBJ2-5; d_gene: NA; abundance: NA; len: 12; v_gene: TRBV30
CDR3aa: CAISQTGDTYEQYF; CDR3nt: TGTGCCATCAGCCAGACAGGAGACACCTACGAGCAGTACTTC; j_gene: TRBJ2-7; d_gene: NA; abundance: NA; len: 14; v_gene: TRBV10-3
CDR3aa: CASSQSSGVNYGYTF; CDR3nt: TGTGCCAGCAGCCAGTCCTCGGGGGTAAACTATGGCTACACCTTC; j_gene: TRBJ1-2; d_gene: NA; abundance: NA; len: 15; v_gene: TRBV4-1
CDR3aa: CASSLDQEKLFF; CDR3nt: TGCGCCAGCAGCTTGGACCAGGAAAAACTGTTTTTT; j_gene: TRBJ1-4; d_gene: NA; abundance: NA; len: 12; v_gene: TRBV5-1
CDR3aa: CASSSPAAQSTEAFF; CDR3nt: TGTGCCAGCAGTTCCCCGGCGGCACAGAGCACTGAAGCTTTCTTT; j_gene: TRBJ1-1; d_gene: NA; abundance: NA; len: 15; v_gene: TRBV6-5